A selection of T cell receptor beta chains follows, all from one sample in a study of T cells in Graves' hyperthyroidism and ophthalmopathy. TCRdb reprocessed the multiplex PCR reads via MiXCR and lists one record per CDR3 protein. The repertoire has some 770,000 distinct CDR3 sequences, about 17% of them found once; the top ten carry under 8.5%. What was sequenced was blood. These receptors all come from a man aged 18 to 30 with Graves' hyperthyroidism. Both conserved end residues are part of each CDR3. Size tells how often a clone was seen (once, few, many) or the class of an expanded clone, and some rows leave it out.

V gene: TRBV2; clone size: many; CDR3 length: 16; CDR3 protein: CASCRGNGALTDTQYF
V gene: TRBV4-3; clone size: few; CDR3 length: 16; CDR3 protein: CASSQSLQGAGYGYTF
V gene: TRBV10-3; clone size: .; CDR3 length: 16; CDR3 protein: CAISDLTSGSSYEQYF
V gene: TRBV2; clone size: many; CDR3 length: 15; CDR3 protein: CASSEYGAGGETQYF
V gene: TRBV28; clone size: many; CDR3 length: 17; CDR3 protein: CATEGTSGKTSTDTQYF
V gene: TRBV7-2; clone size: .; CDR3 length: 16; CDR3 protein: CASSPRQGGGANVLTF
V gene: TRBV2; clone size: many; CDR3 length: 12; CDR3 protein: CASRDRVAEQYF
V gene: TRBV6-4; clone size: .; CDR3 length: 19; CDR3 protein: CASSRPGTGTSSGANVLTF
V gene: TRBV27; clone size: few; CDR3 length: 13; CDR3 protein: CASAGGSYNEQFF
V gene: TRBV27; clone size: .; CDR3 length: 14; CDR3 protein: CASTGRAGDDEQFF
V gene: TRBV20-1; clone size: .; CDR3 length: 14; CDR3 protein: CSALGTDPSYEQYF
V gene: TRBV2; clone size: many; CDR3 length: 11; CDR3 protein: CAIPLQETQYF
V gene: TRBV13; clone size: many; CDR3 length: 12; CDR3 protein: CASSSRDYEQYF
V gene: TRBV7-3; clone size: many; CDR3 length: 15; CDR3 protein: CASSPGLAEGNEQFF
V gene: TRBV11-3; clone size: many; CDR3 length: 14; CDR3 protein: CASSLRQTTGELFF
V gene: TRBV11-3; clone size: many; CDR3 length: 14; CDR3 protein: CASSLDLVLETQYF
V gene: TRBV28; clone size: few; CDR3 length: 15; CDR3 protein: CASSSLGGGLDEQYF
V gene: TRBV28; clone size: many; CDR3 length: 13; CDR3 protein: CASRRGVDDEQFF
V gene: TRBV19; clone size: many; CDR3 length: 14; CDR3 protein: CASSYMTVNTEAFF
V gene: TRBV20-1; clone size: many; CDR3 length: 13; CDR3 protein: CSAPPLGEETQYF
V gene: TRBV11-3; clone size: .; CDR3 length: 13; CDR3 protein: CASSLDRKNIQYF
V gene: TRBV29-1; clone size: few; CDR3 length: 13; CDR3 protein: CSVLSGPQGTQYF
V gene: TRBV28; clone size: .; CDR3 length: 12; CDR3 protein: CASTSYRNIQYF
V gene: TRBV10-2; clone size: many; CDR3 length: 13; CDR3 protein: CATLLAGVNEQFF
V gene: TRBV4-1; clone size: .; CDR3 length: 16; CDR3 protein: CASSTTSAGVSYEQYF
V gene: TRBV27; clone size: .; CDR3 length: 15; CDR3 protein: CASSRSPGYQETQYF
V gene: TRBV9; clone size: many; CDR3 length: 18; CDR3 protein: CASSVSGGLVPLVSEQYF
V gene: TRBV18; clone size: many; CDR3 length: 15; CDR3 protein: CASSPLGGQLYGYTF
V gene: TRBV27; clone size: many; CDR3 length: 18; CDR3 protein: CASSGTVLTGGNTDTQYF
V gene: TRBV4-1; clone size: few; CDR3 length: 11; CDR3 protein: CASSQAAEAFF
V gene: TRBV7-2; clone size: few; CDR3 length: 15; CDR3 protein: CASSTVAGMAYEQFF
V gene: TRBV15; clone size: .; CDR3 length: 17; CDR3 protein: CATSRMRRAGSAGELFF
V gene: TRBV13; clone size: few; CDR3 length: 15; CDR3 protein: CASSFPGTGGLEQFF
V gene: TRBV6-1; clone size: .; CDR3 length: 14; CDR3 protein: CASSRAGRTDTQYF
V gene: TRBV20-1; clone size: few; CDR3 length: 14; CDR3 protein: CSAYSPDRVVGYTF
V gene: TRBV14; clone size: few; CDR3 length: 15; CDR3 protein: CASSRPGTRYNEQFF
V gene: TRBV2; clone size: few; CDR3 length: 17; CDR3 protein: CASSPNWDNRGSYEQYF
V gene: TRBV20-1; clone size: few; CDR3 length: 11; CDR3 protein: CSALTSDTQYF
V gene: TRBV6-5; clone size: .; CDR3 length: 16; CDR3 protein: CASSYSRTSGTYEQYF
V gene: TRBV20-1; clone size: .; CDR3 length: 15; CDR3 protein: CSARRRAMNTGELFF
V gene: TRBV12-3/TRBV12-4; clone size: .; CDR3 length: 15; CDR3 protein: CASSLGGSGTYEQYF
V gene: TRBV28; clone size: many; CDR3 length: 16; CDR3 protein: CASRETGRMGNQPQHF
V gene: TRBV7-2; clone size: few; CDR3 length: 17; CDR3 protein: CASSWGPYVLAKNIQYF
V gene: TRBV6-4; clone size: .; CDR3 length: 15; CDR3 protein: CASRVNGQSNYGYTF
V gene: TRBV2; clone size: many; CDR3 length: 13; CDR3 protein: CASGDLSTDTQYF
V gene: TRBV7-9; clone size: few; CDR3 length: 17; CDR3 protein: CASSRKGRGSSYNEQFF